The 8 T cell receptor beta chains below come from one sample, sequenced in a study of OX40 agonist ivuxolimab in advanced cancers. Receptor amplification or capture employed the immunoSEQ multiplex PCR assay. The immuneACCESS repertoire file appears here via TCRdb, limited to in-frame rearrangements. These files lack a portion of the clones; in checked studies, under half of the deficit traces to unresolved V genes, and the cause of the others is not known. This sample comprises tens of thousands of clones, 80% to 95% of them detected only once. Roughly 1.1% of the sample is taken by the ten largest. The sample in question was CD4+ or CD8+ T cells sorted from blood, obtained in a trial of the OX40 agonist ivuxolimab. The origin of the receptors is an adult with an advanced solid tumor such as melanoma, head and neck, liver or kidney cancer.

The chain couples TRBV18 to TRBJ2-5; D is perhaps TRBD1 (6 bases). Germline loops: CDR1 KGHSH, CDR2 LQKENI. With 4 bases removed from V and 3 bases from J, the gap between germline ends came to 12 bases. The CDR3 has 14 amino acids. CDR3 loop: CASSQWTAKETQYF. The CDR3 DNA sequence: TGTGCCAGCTCACAGTGGACAGCCAAAGAGACCCAGTACTTC.

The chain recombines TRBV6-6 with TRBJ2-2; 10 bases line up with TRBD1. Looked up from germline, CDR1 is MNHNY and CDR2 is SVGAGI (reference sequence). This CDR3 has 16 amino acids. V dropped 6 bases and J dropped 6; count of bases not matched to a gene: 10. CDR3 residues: CASRPTDRGRAGELFF. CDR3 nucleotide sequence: TGTGCCAGCAGGCCCACTGACAGGGGGCGGGCCGGGGAGCTGTTTTTT.

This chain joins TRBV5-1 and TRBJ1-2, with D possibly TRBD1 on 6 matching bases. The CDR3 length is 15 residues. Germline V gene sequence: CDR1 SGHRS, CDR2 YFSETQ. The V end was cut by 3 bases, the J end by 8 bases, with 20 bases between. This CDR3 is CASSWAGAGGGGYTF. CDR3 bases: TGCGCCAGCAGCTGGGCGGGGGCAGGAGGAGGCGGCTACACCTTC.

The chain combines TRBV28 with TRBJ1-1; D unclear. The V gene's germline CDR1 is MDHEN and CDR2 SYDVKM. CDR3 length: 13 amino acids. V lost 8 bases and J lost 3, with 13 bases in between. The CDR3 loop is CASGGGYYTEAFF. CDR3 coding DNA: TGTGCCAGCGGTGGAGGCTACTACACTGAAGCTTTCTTT.

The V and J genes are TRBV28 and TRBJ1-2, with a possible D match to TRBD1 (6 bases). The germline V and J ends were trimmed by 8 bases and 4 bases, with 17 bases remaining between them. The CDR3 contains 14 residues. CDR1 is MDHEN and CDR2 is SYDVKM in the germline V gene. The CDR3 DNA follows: TGTGCCAGCCGCCTATCCGGACAGAGCTATGGCTACACCTTC. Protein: CASRLSGQSYGYTF.

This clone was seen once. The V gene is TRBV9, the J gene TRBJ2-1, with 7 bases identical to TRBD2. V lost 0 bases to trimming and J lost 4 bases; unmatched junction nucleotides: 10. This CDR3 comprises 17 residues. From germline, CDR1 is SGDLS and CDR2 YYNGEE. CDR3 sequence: CASSVEAGAGLYNEQFF. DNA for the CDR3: TGTGCCAGCAGCGTAGAGGCGGGAGCGGGGCTTTACAATGAGCAGTTCTTC.

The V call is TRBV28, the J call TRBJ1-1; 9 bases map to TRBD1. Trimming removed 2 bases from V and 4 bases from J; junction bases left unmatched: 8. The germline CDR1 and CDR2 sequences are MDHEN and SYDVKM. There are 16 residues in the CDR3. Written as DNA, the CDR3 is TGTGCCAGCAGTTTAACAGGGGGCATCCCCCCCACTGAAGCTTTCTTT. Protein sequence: CASSLTGGIPPTEAFF.

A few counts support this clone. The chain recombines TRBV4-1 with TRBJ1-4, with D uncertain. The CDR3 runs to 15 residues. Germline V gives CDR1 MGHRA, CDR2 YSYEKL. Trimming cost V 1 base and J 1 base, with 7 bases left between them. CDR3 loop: CASSQGTQTNEKLFF. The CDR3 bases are TGCGCCAGCAGCCAAGGCACACAAACTAATGAAAAACTGTTTTTT.